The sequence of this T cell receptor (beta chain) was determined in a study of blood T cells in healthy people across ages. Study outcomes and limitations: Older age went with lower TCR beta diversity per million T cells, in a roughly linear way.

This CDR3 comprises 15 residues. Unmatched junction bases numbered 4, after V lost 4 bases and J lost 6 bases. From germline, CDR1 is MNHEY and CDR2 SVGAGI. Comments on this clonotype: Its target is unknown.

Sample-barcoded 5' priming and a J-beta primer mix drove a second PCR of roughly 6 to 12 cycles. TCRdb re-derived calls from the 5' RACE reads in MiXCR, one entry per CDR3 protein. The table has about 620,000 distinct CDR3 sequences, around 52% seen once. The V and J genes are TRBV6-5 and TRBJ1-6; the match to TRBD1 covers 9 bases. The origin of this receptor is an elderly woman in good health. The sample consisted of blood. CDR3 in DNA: TGTGCCAGCAGTTGGGACAGGGATCCTAATTCACCCCTCCACTTT. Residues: CASSWDRDPNSPLHF.